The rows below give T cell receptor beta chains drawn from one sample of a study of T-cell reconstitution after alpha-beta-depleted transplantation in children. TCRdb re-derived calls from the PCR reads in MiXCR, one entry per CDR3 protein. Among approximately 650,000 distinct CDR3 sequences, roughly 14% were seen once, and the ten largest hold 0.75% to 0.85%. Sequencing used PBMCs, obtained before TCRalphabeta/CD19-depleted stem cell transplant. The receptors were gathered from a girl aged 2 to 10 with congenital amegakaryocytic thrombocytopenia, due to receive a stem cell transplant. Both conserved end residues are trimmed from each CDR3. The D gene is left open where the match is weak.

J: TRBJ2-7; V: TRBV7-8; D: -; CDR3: ASSLHRGRGAYEQY
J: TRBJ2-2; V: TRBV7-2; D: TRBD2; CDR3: ASSLALGLAEGELF
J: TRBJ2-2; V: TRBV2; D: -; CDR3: ASRIRPGGTGELF
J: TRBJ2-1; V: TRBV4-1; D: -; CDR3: ASSQGPGVGTDKF
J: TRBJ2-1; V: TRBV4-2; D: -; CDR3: ASSQGLGQSSYNEQF
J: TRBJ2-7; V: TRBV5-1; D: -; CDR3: ASSFDTPYDEQY
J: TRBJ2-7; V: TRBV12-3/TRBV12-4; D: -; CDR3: ASSFSSGDLSYEQY
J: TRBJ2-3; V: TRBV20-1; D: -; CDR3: SAWWPSTDTQY
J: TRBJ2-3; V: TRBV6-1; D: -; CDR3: ASSGLAKKGSPTQY
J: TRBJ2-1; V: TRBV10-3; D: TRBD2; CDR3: ATRGVDYNEQF
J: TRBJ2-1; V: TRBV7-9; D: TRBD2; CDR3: ASSLALAGGYEQF
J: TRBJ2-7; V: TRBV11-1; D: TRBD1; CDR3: ASSFDGQAYEQY
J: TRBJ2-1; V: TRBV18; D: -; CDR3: ASSPHGNEQF
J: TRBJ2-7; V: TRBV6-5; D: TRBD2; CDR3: ASSYMLAGVLEQY
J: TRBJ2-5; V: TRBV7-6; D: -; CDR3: ASSFGLKETQY
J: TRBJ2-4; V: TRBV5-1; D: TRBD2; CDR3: ASSLARLAGGGDIQY
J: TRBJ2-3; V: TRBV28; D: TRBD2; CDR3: ASSTSGITDTQY
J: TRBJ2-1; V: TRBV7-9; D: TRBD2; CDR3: ASSLSGVSGRKNEQF
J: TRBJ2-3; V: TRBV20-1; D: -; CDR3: SAREESTDTQY
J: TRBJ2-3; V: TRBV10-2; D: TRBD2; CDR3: ASSISGTSTDTQY
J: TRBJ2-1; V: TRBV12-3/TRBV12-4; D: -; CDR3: ASRTDTGDSNEQF
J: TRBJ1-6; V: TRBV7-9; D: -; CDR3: ASSLGSRSYNSPLH
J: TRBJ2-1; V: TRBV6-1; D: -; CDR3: ASSLGPGDSYNEQF
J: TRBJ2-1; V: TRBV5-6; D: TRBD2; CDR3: ASSLLESGLAGEDEQF
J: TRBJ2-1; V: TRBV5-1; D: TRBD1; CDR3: ASSWGQNNEQF
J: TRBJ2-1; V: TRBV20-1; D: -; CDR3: SASGSFGVWDNEQF
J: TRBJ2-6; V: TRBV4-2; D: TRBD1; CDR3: ASSQGPFTGGTSGANVLT
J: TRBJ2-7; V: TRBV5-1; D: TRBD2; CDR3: ASKAGGSSYEQY
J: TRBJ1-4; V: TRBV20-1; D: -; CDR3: SAPALNEKLF
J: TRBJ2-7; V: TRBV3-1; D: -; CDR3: ASSNYKEGEQY
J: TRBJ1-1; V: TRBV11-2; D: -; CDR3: ASSPRGALRNTEAF
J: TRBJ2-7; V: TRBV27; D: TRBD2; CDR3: ASSLTSGRVYEQY
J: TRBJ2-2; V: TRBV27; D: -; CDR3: ASSKQGPVNTGELF